A single sample is the source of the 18 T cell receptor beta chains below, sequenced in a study of shared clonotypes between healthy human individuals. Method: immunoSEQ multiplex PCR; TCRdb's copy keeps in-frame clones and lacks some. The sample records about 320,000 clones, around 87% being singletons. The sequencing input was memory CD8+ T cells sorted from blood. Noted subset: CD45RO+ cells pooled with CCR7-negative TemRA cells. These receptors were collected from a man between 18 and 29 years old in good health.

This chain connects TRBV19 to TRBJ1-4; D call uncertain. The CDR3 consists of 13 residues. Per germline, CDR1 LNHDA and CDR2 SQIVND (reference sequence). The ends were cut back, 3 bases at V and 7 bases at J, with 9 bases in the middle. This CDR3 reads CASSIRSGEKLFF. The CDR3 nucleotides read TGTGCCAGTAGTATTCGATCGGGTGAAAAACTGTTTTTT.

The chain combines TRBV6-1 with TRBJ2-7; 11 bases are shared with TRBD1. This CDR3 comprises 12 residues. Germline values: CDR1 MNHNS, CDR2 SASEGT. J was trimmed by 6 bases and V by 6 bases; bases with no gene match: 1. The CDR3 coding sequence is TGTGCCAGCAGGGGGACAGGGGGCGAGCAGTACTTC. Its translation: CASRGTGGEQYF.

The J gene is TRBJ2-5, the V gene TRBV6-1, with D possibly TRBD2 on 5 matching bases. The germline gives CDR1 MNHNS, CDR2 SASEGT. V was trimmed by 0 bases and J by 1 base, leaving 12 bases between them. The CDR3 is made up of 16 amino acids. The chain's CDR3 is CASSEAGGWSQETQYF. The CDR3 bases are TGTGCCAGCAGTGAAGCTGGCGGGTGGAGCCAAGAGACCCAGTACTTC.

This clone occurred once. The chain joins TRBV18 to TRBJ2-3, with TRBD1 as a possible D gene (6 bases). V lost 1 base, J lost 4 bases, and 6 bases lay in between. CDR1 is KGHSH and CDR2 is LQKENI in the germline V gene. This CDR3 is built from 13 residues. CDR3 sequence: CASSPQGADTQYF. The CDR3 nucleotides read TGTGCCAGCTCACCACAGGGGGCAGATACGCAGTATTTT. Combining the CDR3 with reference TRBV18 and TRBJ2-3 gives the whole variable domain NAGVMQNPRHLVRRRGQEARLRCSPMKGHSHVYWYRQLPEEGLKFMVYLQKENIIDESGMPKERFSAEFPKEGPSILRIQQVVRGDSAAYFCASSPQGADTQYFGPGTRLTVL.

The rearrangement uses TRBV28 and TRBJ2-7; D perhaps matches TRBD1 (6 bases). The CDR3 covers 14 residues. Germline-derived CDR1 and CDR2 are MDHEN and SYDVKM. Trimming removed 5 bases at V and 0 bases at J, with 11 bases between. The CDR3: CASSARDTSYEQYF. The CDR3 nucleotides read TGTGCCAGCAGTGCCCGGGACACCTCCTACGAGCAGTACTTC.

The chain recombines TRBV9 with TRBJ1-1; D not resolved. Trimming removed 4 bases from V and 6 bases from J, with 16 bases in between. This CDR3 has 14 amino acids. Germline-derived CDR1 and CDR2 are SGDLS and YYNGEE. This chain's CDR3 is CASSTRTERSEAFF. The CDR3 DNA sequence: TGTGCCAGCAGCACCCGGACGGAAAGGTCTGAAGCTTTCTTT.

The chain has TRBV2 and TRBJ1-5, with unresolved D. Deletions cut 4 bases from V and 0 bases from J, with 7 bases between. Looked up from germline, CDR1 is SNHLY and CDR2 is FYNNEI. CDR3 size: 14 residues. The CDR3 bases are TGTGCCAGCAGTGCCCTTGATAGCAATCAGCCCCAGCATTTT. It encodes CASSALDSNQPQHF.

This clone was seen only once. The CDR3 spells CASSLGLNDRGKFSYEQYF. In nucleotides, the CDR3 is TGTGCCAGCAGCCTGGGGTTAAATGACAGGGGGAAATTTAGCTACGAGCAGTACTTC. The chain couples TRBV7-9 to TRBJ2-7; 9 nucleotides match TRBD1. CDR1 is SEHNR, CDR2 FQNEAQ, per germline (reference sequence). V dropped 5 bases and J dropped 3; count of bases not matched to a gene: 20. The CDR3 sequence is 19 residues long.

Here the CDR3 DNA reads TGTGCCAGCAGTCTAGCGGGAGGGCCTAATGAGCAGTTCTTC. Amino acids: CASSLAGGPNEQFF. The V gene is TRBV6-5, the J gene TRBJ2-1; TRBD2 agrees at 12 bases. The CDR3 is made up of 14 amino acids. Germline V CDR1 and CDR2: MNHEY, SVGAGI. Unmatched junction bases numbered 3, after V lost 5 bases and J lost 7 bases.

V is TRBV5-1 and J is TRBJ2-7; TRBD2 is a possible D gene (5 bases). Germline CDR1 reads SGHRS; CDR2 reads YFSETQ. The CDR3 is made up of 15 amino acids. V was cut by 1 base and J by 4 bases, with 15 bases left in between. The CDR3 here is CASSLWRGIRYEQYF. In DNA, the CDR3 is TGCGCCAGCAGCTTGTGGCGAGGGATCAGGTACGAGCAGTACTTC. The full variable domain, in which reference TRBV5-1 and TRBJ2-7 provide the parts outside the CDR3, is KAGVTQTPRYLIKTRGQQVTLSCSPISGHRSVSWYQQTPGQGLQFLFEYFSETQRNKGNFPGRFSGRQFSNSRSEMNVSTLELGDSALYLCASSLWRGIRYEQYFGPGTRLTVT.

The rearrangement uses TRBV7-9 and TRBJ2-5; D ambiguous. V was clipped by 6 bases and J by 7 bases, with 9 bases between them. This CDR3 spans 11 amino acids. Germline V gene lookup returns CDR1 SEHNR and CDR2 FQNEAQ (reference sequence). The CDR3 spells CASSPETTQYF. The CDR3 region has the DNA TGTGCCAGCAGTCCCGAGACGACCCAGTACTTC.

This chain joins TRBV7-9 and TRBJ1-4; a weak D match, TRBD1 (6 bases). Germline V lookup: CDR1 SEHNR, CDR2 FQNEAQ (reference sequence). Trimming took off 5 bases at V and 8 bases at J, with 15 bases between the two ends. This CDR3 is 14 amino acids long. As DNA, the CDR3 is TGTGCCAGCAGCCGTGCGGGGGCGGACGAAAAACTGTTTTTT. It is translated as CASSRAGADEKLFF.

Judged by abundance, this clone is medium-sized (0.01 to 0.1%). The rearrangement uses TRBV4-3 and TRBJ2-7; maybe TRBD1 (6 bases). Trimming removed 0 bases at V and 0 bases at J, with 9 bases between. Per the germline V gene, CDR1 is LGHNA and CDR2 is YSLEER. The CDR3 length is 15 residues. This CDR3 is CASSQDPDSSYEQYF. The CDR3 DNA follows: TGCGCCAGCAGCCAAGACCCGGACAGCTCCTACGAGCAGTACTTC.

A single count supports this clone. The chain joins TRBV18 to TRBJ2-5; TRBD2 agrees at 8 bases. The germline gives CDR1 KGHSH, CDR2 LQKENI. There are 19 residues in the CDR3. V shed 0 bases and J 2 bases; nucleotides not matched to a gene: 14. CDR3 region: CASSPPSPVELAEQETQYF. CDR3 DNA sequence: TGTGCCAGCTCACCACCGTCACCGGTAGAACTAGCGGAACAAGAGACCCAGTACTTC.

The chain couples TRBV19 to TRBJ2-5, with TRBD2 as a possible D gene (5 bases). CDR1 is LNHDA and CDR2 is SQIVND in the germline V gene (reference sequence). V lost 6 bases and J lost 3, with 11 bases in between. The CDR3 covers 13 residues. The CDR3 DNA reads as TGTGCCAGTAGCACAGACGGGGAAGAGACCCAGTACTTC. This sequence encodes CASSTDGEETQYF.

The chain combines TRBV29-1 with TRBJ2-2; 12 bases are shared with TRBD1. Trimming cost V 6 bases and J 7 bases; bases outside gene matches: 9. The germline CDR1 and CDR2 sequences are SQVTM and ANQGSEA. This CDR3 is 15 amino acids long. CDR3 sequence reads: CSVVSGTGGIGELFF. As DNA, the CDR3 is TGCAGCGTCGTATCCGGGACAGGGGGCATCGGGGAGCTGTTTTTT.

For the CDR3, the DNA is TGTGCCAGCAGTGAGGACAGGGGGCATAGCGAGCAGTACTTC. Its protein product is CASSEDRGHSEQYF. This sequence joins TRBV6-1 and TRBJ2-7, with 11 bases that match TRBD1. CDR3 size: 14 residues. Germline V gene data show CDR1 as MNHNS and CDR2 as SASEGT. The J segment lost 6 bases and the V segment lost 3 bases, leaving 4 bases of the junction unmatched.

The DNA for the CDR3 is TGTGCCAGCAGCCAAGGACTAGCGGGGGGTCTTGATACGCAGTATTTT. Residues: CASSQGLAGGLDTQYF. The chain employs TRBV5-8 and TRBJ2-3; 14 nucleotides align to TRBD2. The CDR3 consists of 16 residues. Germline V lookup: CDR1 SGHTS, CDR2 YDEGEE. The J segment lost 6 bases and the V segment lost 4 bases, leaving 7 bases of the junction unmatched.